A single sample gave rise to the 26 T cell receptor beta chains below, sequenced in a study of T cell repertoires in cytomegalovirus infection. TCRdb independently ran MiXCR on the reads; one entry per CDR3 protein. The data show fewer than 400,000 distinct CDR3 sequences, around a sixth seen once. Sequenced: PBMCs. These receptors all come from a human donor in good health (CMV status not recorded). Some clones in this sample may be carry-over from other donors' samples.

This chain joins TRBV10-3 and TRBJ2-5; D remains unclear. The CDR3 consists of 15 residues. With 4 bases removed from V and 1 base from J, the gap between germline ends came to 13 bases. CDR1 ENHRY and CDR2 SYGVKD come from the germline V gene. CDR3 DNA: TGTGCCATCAGTGGAGAGAAGGCGGCCCAAGAGACCCAGTACTTC. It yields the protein CAISGEKAAQETQYF.

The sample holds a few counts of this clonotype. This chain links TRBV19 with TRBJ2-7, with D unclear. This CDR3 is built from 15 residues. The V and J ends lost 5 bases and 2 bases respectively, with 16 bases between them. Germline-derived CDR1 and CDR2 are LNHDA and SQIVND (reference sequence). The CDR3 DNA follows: TGTGCCAGTAGTCATGGCGGCTCCTTTCCCTACGAGCAGTACTTC. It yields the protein CASSHGGSFPYEQYF. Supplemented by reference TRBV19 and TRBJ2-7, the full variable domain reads DGGITQSPKYLFRKEGQNVTLSCEQNLNHDAMYWYRQDPGQGLRLIYYSQIVNDFQKGDIAEGYSVSREKKESFPLTVTSAQKNPTAFYLCASSHGGSFPYEQYFGPGTRLTVT.

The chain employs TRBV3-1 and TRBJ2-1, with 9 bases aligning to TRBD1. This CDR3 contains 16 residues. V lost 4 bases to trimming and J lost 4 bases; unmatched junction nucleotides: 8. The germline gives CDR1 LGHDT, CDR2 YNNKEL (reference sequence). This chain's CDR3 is CASSRTYRGPYNEQFF. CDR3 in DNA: TGTGCCAGCAGCCGCACGTACAGGGGGCCGTACAATGAGCAGTTCTTC.

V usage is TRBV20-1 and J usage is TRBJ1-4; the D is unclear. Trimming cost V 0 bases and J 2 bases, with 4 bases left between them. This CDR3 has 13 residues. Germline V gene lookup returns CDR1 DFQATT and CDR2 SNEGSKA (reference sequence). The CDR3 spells CSARDPTNEKLFF. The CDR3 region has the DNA TGCAGTGCTAGAGACCCCACTAATGAAAAACTGTTTTTT.

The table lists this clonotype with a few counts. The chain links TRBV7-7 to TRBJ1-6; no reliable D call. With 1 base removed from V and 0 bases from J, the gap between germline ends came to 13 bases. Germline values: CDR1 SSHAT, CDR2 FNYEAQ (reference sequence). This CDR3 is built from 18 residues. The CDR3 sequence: CASSLGETQSSYNSPLHF. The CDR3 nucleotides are TGTGCCAGCAGCTTAGGGGAGACACAGAGCTCCTATAATTCACCCCTCCACTTT.

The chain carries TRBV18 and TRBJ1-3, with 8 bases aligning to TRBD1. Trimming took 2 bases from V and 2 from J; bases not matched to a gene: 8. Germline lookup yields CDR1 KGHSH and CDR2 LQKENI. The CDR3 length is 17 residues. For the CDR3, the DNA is TGTGCCAGCTCACCATTGGACAGGGATGGAACTGGAAACACCATATATTTT. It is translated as CASSPLDRDGTGNTIYF.

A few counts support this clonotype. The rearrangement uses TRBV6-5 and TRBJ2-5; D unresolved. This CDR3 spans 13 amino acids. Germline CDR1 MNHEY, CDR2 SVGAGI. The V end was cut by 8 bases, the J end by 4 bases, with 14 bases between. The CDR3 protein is CASCRTPLETQYF. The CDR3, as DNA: TGTGCCAGCTGCCGTACTCCCTTAGAGACCCAGTACTTC.

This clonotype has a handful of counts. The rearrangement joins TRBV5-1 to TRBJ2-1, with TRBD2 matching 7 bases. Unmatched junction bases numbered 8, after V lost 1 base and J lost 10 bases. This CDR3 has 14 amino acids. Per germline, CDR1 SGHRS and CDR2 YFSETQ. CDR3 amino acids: CASSLSAPSGEQFF. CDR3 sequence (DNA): TGCGCCAGCAGCTTGTCCGCGCCTAGCGGAGAGCAGTTCTTC.

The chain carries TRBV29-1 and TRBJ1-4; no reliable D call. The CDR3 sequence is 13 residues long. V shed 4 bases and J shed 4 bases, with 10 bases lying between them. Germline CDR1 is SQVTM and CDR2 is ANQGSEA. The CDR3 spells CSVAFRGNEKLFF. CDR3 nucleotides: TGCAGCGTTGCCTTTCGGGGTAATGAAAAACTGTTTTTT. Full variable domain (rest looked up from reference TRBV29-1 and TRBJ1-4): SAVISQKPSRDICQRGTSLTIQCQVDSQVTMMFWYRQQPGQSLTLIATANQGSEATYESGFVIDKFPISRPNLTFSTLTVSNMSPEDSSIYLCSVAFRGNEKLFFGSGTQLSVL.

The CDR3 protein is CSARDDRVSGNTIYF. As DNA, the CDR3 is TGCAGTGCTAGAGATGATAGGGTTTCTGGAAACACCATATATTTT. The chain couples TRBV20-1 to TRBJ1-3, with D uncertain. This CDR3 region has 15 residues. Germline lookup yields CDR1 DFQATT and CDR2 SNEGSKA (reference sequence). With 0 bases removed from V and 1 base from J, the gap between germline ends came to 10 bases.

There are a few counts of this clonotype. DNA for the CDR3: TGTGCCAGCAGCCCGTCCGGGGGAGGCGAAAAACTGTTTTTT. Protein sequence: CASSPSGGGEKLFF. The V gene is TRBV7-6, the J gene TRBJ1-4, with D tentatively TRBD1 (5 bases). This CDR3 comprises 14 residues. Trimming removed 5 bases at V and 8 bases at J, with 15 bases between. Per the germline V gene, CDR1 is SGHVS and CDR2 is FNYEAQ.

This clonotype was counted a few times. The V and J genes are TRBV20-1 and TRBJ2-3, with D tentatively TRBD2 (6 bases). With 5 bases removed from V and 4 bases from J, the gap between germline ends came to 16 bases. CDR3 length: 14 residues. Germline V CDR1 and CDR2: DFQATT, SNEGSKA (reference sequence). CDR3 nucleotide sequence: TGCAGTGCTCTTTCGGGAGCCTACGCAGATACGCAGTATTTT. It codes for CSALSGAYADTQYF.

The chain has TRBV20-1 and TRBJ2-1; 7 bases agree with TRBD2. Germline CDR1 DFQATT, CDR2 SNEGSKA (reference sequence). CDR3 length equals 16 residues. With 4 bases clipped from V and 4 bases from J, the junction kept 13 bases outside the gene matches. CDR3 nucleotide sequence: TGCAGTGCTACCCCGCCCCCGGGACTATATTACAATGAGCAGTTCTTC. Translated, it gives CSATPPPGLYYNEQFF.

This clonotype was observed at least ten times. The CDR3 sequence: CASTDSPPYNQPQHF. The CDR3 DNA follows: TGTGCCAGCACCGACAGTCCGCCGTACAATCAGCCCCAGCATTTT. This rearrangement joins TRBV6-1 to TRBJ1-5; TRBD1 is a possible D gene (5 bases). There are 15 residues in the CDR3. V was shortened by 7 bases and J by 3 bases, with 16 bases between the two germline ends. Germline values: CDR1 MNHNS, CDR2 SASEGT.

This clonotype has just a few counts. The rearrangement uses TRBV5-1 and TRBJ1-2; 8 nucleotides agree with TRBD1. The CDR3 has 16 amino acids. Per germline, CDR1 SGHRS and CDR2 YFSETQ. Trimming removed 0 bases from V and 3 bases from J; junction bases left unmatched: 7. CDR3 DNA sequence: TGCGCCAGCAGCTTGGTTGGAGGACAGGGCGACTATGGCTACACCTTC. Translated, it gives CASSLVGGQGDYGYTF. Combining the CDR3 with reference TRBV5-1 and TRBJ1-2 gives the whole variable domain KAGVTQTPRYLIKTRGQQVTLSCSPISGHRSVSWYQQTPGQGLQFLFEYFSETQRNKGNFPGRFSGRQFSNSRSEMNVSTLELGDSALYLCASSLVGGQGDYGYTFGSGTRLTVV.

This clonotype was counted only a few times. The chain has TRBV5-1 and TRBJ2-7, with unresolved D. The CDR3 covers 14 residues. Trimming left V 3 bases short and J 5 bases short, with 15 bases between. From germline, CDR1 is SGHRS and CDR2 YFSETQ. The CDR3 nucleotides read TGCGCCAGCAGCTCCCGTACTCAAAGGGACGAGCAGTACTTC. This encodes CASSSRTQRDEQYF.

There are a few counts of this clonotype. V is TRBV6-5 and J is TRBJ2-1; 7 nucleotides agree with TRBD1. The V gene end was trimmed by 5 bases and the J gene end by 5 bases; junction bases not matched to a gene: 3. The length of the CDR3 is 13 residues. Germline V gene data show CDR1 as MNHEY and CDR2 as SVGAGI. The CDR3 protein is CASSRDSNNEQFF. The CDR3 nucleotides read TGTGCCAGCAGTAGGGACAGCAACAATGAGCAGTTCTTC.

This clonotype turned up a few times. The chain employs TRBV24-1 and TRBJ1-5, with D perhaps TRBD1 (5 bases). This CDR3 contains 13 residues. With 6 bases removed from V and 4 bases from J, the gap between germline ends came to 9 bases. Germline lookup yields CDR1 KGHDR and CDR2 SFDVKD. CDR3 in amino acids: CATSLGGNQPQHF. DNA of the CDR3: TGTGCCACCAGTCTGGGGGGTAATCAGCCCCAGCATTTT.

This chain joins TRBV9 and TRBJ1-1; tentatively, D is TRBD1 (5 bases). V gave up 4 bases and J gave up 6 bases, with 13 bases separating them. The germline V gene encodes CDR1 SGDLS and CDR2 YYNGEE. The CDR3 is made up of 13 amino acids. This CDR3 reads CASSSGPLSEAFF. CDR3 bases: TGTGCCAGCAGCTCGGGGCCCCTGTCTGAAGCTTTCTTT. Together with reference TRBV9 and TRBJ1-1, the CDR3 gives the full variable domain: DSGVTQTPKHLITATGQRVTLRCSPRSGDLSVYWYQQSLDQGLQFLIQYYNGEERAKGNILERFSAQQFPDLHSELNLSSLELGDSALYFCASSSGPLSEAFFGQGTRLTVV.

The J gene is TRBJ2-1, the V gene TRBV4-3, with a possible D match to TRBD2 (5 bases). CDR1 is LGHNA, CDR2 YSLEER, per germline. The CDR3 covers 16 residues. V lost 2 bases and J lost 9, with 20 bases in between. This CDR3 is CASSQTLGGGIAEQFF. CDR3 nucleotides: TGCGCCAGCAGCCAAACACTAGGTGGAGGAATCGCTGAGCAGTTCTTC.

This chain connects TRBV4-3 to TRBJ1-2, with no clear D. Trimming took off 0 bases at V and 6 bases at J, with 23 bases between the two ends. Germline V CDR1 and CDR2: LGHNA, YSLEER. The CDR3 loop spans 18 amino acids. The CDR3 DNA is TGCGCCAGCAGCCAAGAGGCTGGCGGGTCCCTTTTTGCTCATGGCTACACCTTC. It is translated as CASSQEAGGSLFAHGYTF.

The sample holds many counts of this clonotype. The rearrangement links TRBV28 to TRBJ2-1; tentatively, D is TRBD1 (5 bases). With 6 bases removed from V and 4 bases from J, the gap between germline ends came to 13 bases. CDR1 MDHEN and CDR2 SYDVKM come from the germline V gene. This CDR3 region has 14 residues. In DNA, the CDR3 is TGTGCCAGCAGGGAGCAGGGCCCATACAATGAGCAGTTCTTC. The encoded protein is CASREQGPYNEQFF.

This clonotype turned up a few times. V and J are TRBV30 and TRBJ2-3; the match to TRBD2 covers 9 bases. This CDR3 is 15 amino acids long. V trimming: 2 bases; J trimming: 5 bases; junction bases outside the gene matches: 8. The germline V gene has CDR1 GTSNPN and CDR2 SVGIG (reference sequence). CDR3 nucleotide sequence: TGTGCCTGGAGTATGTCTAGCGGGATTAGAGATACGCAGTATTTT. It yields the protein CAWSMSSGIRDTQYF.

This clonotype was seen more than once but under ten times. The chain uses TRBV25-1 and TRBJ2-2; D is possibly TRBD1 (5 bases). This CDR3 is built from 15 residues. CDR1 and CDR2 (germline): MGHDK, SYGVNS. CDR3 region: CATSSGMVGTGELFF. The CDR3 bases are TGTGCTACCTCGTCAGGGATGGTAGGCACCGGGGAGCTGTTTTTT.

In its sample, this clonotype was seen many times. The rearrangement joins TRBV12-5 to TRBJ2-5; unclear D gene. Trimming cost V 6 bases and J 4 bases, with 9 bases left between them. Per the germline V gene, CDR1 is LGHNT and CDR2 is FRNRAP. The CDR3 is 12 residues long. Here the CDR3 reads CASGPGGETQYF. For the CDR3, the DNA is TGTGCTAGTGGCCCCGGTGGAGAGACCCAGTACTTC.

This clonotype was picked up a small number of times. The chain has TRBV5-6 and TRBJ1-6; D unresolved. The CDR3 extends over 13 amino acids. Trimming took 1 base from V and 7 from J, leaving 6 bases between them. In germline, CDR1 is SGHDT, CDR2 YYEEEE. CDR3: CASSLFANSPLHF. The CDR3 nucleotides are TGTGCCAGCAGCTTGTTCGCGAATTCACCCCTCCACTTT. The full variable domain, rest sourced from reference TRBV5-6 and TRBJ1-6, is DAGVTQSPTHLIKTRGQQVTLRCSPKSGHDTVSWYQQALGQGPQFIFQYYEEEERQRGNFPDRFSGHQFPNYSSELNVNALLLGDSALYLCASSLFANSPLHFGNGTRLTVT.